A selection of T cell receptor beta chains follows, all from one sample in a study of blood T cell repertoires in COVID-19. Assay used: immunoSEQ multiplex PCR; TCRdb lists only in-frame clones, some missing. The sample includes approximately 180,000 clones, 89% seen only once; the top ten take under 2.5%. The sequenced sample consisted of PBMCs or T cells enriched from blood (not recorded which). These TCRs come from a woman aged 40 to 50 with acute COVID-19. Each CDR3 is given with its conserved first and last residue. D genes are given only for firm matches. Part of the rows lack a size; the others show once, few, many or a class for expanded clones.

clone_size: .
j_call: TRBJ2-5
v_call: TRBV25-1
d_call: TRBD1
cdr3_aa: CASGTDRVKETQYF
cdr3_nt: TGTGCCAGCGGAACCGACAGGGTGAAAGAGACCCAGTACTTC

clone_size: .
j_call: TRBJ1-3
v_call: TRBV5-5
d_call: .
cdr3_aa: CASSLYSANTIYF
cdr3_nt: TGTGCCAGCAGCTTGTACTCAGCGAACACCATATATTTT

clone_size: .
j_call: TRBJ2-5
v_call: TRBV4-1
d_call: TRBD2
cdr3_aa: CASSQRAGVETQYF
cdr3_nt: TGCGCCAGCAGCCAACGAGCGGGGGTGGAGACCCAGTACTTC

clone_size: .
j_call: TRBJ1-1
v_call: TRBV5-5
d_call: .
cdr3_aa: CASSLAGNEAFF
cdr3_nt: TGTGCCAGCAGCTTGGCCGGGAATGAAGCTTTCTTT

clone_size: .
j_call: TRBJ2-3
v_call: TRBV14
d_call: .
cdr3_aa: CASSRRGILDTQYF
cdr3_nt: TGTGCCAGCAGCCGCAGAGGGATTCTGGATACGCAGTATTTT

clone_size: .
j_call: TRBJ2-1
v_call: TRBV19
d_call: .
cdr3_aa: CASSFIGRDNEQFF
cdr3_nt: TGTGCCAGTAGCTTCATCGGGAGAGACAATGAGCAGTTCTTC

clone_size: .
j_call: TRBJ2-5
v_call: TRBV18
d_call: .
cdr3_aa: CASSPPARSSLTQYF
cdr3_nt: TGTGCCAGCTCACCACCTGCAAGGAGTTCCTTGACCCAGTACTTC

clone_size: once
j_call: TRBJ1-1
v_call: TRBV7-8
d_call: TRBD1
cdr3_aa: CASSLVGTGGVGPEAFF
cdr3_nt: TGTGCCAGCAGCTTAGTAGGGACAGGGGGGGTCGGGCCTGAAGCTTTCTTT

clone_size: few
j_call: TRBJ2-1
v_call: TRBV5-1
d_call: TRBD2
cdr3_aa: CASSLGPAGRNEQFF
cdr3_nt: TGCGCCAGCAGCTTAGGACCCGCCGGGAGGAATGAGCAGTTCTTC

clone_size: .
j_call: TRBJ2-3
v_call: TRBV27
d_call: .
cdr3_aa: CASSLGSGDGTDTQYF
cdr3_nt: TGTGCCAGCAGTTTAGGGTCGGGGGATGGCACAGATACGCAGTATTTT

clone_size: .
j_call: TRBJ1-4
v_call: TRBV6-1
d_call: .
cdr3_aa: CASSEIALDSNEKLFF
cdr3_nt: TGTGCCAGCAGTGAAATAGCTTTGGACAGTAATGAAAAACTGTTTTTT

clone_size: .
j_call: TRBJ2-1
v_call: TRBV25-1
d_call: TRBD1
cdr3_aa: CASSEQKGQKLHEQFF
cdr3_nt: TGTGCCAGCAGTGAACAAAAGGGACAGAAGCTCCATGAGCAGTTCTTC

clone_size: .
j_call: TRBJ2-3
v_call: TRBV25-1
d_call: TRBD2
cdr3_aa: CASTVGGGSTDTQYF
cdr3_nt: TGTGCCAGCACCGTCGGCGGGGGGAGCACAGATACGCAGTATTTT

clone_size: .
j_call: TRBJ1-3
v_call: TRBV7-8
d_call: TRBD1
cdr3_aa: CASSLVGSPRTGAGNTIYF
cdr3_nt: TGTGCCAGCAGCTTAGTTGGGTCCCCCCGGACAGGTGCCGGAAACACCATATATTTT

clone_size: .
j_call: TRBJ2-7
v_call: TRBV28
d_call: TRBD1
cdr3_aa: CASTKGGSSYEQYF
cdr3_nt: TGTGCCAGCACCAAAGGGGGCAGCTCCTACGAGCAGTACTTC

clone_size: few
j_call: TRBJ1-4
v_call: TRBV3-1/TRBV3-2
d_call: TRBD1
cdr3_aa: CASSQEKNRGWEKLFF
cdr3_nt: TGTGCCAGCAGCCAAGAAAAGAACAGGGGATGGGAAAAACTGTTTTTT

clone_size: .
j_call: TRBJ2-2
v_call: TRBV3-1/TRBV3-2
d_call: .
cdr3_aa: CASSQGAGTGELFF
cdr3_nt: TGTGCCAGCAGCCAAGGAGCAGGGACCGGGGAGCTGTTTTTT

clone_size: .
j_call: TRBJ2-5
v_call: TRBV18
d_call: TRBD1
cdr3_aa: CASSPLGDSSWETQYF
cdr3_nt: TGTGCCAGCTCACCACTTGGGGACAGTTCCTGGGAGACCCAGTACTTC

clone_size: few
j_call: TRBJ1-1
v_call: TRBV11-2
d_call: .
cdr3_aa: CASSLVWGQSNTEAFF
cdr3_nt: TGTGCCAGCAGCTTAGTCTGGGGACAATCGAACACTGAAGCTTTCTTT

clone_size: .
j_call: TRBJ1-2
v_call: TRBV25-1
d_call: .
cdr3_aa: CASSQSGTRGPPSTAF
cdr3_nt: TGTGCCAGCAGTCAGTCCGGGACAAGGGGCCCCCCGAGTACGGCCTTC

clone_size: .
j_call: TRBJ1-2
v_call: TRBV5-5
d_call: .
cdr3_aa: CASSLDGGGAYGYTF
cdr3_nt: TGTGCCAGCAGCTTGGACGGTGGGGGGGCCTATGGCTACACCTTC

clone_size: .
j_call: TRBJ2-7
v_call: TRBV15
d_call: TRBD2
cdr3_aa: CATSREIAGVGSEQYF
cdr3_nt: TGTGCCACCAGCAGAGAGATAGCGGGAGTAGGTTCCGAGCAGTACTTC

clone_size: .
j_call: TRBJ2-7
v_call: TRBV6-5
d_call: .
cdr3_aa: CASSYGAEQYF
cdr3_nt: TGTGCCAGCAGTTACGGGGCGGAGCAGTACTTC

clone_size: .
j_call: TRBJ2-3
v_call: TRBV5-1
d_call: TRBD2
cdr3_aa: CASSFTGGYTDTQYF
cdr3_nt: TGCGCCAGCAGCTTCACGGGGGGGTACACAGATACGCAGTATTTT

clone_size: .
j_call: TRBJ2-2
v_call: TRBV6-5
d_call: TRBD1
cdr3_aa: CASTPAGGGELFF
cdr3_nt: TGTGCCAGCACCCCCGCAGGGGGCGGGGAGCTGTTTTTT

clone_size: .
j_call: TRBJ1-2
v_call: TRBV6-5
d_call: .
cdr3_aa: CASSLGLGGSYGYTF
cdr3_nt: TGTGCCAGCAGCCTTGGGCTTGGGGGGAGCTATGGCTACACCTTC

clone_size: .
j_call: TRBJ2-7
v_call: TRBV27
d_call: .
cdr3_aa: CASSSIPPPPYEQYF
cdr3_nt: TGTGCCAGCAGTTCTATCCCCCCCCCGCCCTACGAGCAGTACTTC

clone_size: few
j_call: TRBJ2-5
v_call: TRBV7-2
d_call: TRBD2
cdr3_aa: CASSSGLAGGNLQETQYF
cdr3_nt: TGTGCCAGCAGCTCCGGACTAGCGGGAGGGAACCTCCAAGAGACCCAGTACTTC

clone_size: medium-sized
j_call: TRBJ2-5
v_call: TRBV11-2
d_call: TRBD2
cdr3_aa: CASSLGPTSGRGETQYF
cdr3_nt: TGTGCCAGCAGCTTAGGCCCTACTAGCGGGAGAGGCGAGACCCAGTACTTC

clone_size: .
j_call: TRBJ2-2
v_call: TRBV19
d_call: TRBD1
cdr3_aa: CAISDRGFAGELFF
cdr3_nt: TGTGCCATATCGGACAGGGGGTTCGCCGGGGAGCTGTTTTTT

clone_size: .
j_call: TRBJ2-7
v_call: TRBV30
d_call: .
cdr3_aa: CAWSLPLSSYEQYF
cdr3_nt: TGTGCCTGGAGTCTACCCCTCTCCTCCTACGAGCAGTACTTC

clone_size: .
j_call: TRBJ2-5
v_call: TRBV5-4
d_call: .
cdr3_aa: CASSSKIAEETQYF
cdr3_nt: TGTGCCAGCAGCTCGAAAATAGCGGAAGAGACCCAGTACTTC

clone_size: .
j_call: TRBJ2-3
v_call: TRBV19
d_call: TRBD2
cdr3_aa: CASSMALSGVGDTQYF
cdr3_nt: TGTGCCAGTAGTATGGCCCTTAGCGGGGTGGGAGATACGCAGTATTTT

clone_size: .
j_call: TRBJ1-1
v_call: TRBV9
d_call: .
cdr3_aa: CASSVGKRGTEAFF
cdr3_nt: TGTGCCAGCAGCGTAGGGAAGAGGGGGACTGAAGCTTTCTTT

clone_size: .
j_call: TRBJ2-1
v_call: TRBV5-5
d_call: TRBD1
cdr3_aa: CASSLGEQGRSSYNEQFF
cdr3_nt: TGTGCCAGCAGCTTGGGCGAACAGGGGCGAAGCTCCTACAATGAGCAGTTCTTC

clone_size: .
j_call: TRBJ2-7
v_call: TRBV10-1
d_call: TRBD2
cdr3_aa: CASNQTPGLAGISYEQYF
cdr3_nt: TGCGCCAGCAACCAGACTCCGGGACTAGCGGGGATCTCCTACGAGCAGTACTTC

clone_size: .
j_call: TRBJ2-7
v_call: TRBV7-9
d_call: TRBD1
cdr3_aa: CASSSGQSYEQYF
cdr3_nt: TGTGCCAGCAGCTCGGGACAGTCCTACGAGCAGTACTTC

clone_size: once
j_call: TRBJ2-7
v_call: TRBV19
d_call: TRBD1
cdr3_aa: CASSTGTGGYEQYF
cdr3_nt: TGTGCCAGTAGTACCGGGACAGGGGGCTACGAGCAGTACTTC

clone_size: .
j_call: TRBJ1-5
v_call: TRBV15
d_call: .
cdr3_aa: CATSRELTDYSNQPQHF
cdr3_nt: TGTGCCACCAGCAGAGAATTAACCGACTATAGCAATCAGCCCCAGCATTTT

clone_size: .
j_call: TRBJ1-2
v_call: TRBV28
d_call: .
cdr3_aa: CASSVWGGDYGYTF
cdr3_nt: TGTGCCAGCAGTGTCTGGGGGGGGGACTATGGCTACACCTTC

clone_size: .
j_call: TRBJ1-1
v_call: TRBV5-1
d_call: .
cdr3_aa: CASSRDWDTEAFF
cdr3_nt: TGCGCCAGCAGCCGGGACTGGGACACTGAAGCTTTCTTT

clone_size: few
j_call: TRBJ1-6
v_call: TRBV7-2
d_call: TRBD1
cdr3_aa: CASSLGAGGTGSPLHF
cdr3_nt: TGTGCCAGCAGCTTAGGGGCAGGGGGCACGGGATCACCCCTCCACTTT

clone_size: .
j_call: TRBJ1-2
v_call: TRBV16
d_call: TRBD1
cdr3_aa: CASSQSGQTNYGYTF
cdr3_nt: TGTGCCAGCAGCCAATCGGGACAGACTAACTATGGCTACACCTTC

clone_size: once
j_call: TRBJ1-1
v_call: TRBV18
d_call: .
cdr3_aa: CASSPRGAGTEAFF
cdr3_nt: TGTGCCAGCTCACCCCGGGGGGCAGGCACTGAAGCTTTCTTT

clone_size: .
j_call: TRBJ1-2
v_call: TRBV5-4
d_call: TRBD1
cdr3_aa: CASSSGGRNDYGYTF
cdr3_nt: TGTGCCAGCAGCTCAGGGGGGAGAAACGACTATGGCTACACCTTC

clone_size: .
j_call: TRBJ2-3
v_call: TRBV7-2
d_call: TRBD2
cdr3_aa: CASRPGLAGGNTQYF
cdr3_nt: TGTGCCAGCAGACCGGGACTAGCGGGGGGAAATACGCAGTATTTT

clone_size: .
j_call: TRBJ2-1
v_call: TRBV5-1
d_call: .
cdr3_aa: CASSLLQGSYNEQFF
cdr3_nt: TGCGCCAGCAGCTTGTTACAGGGTTCCTACAATGAGCAGTTCTTC

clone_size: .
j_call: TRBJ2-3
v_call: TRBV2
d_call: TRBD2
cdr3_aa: CASSPVPGLAGGRKDTQYF
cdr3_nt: TGTGCCAGCAGCCCTGTCCCGGGACTAGCGGGGGGGCGGAAAGATACGCAGTATTTT

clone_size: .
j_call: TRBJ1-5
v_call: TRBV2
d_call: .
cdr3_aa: CASSEAQAYGNQPQHF
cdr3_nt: TGTGCCAGCAGTGAAGCCCAGGCCTATGGCAATCAGCCCCAGCATTTT

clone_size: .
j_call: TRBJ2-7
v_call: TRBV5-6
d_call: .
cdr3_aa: CASSLLRGSYEQYF
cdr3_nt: TGTGCCAGCAGCTTGTTAAGGGGATCCTACGAGCAGTACTTC

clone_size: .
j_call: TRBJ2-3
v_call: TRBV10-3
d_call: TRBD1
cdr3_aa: CATTSTGSTDTQYF
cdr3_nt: TGTGCCACCACATCGACAGGGAGCACAGATACGCAGTATTTT

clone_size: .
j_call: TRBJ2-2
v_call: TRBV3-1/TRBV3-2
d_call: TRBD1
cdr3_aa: CASSQGEWDRGRNTGELFF
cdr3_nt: TGTGCCAGCAGCCAAGGGGAATGGGACAGGGGCCGGAACACCGGGGAGCTGTTTTTT